The present TCR beta chain was sequenced within a study of T cell responses to AZD1222 COVID-19 vaccine. About this clone: What it binds is unknown.

Method: immunoSEQ multiplex PCR; TCRdb's copy keeps in-frame clones and lacks some. There are 65,000 to 80,000 clones in the sample; 90% to 95% occur only once, and approximately 7% lies in the top ten. Broader study findings: The peak T cell response came first, and repertoires were sampled only after it.

The germline V and J ends were trimmed by 5 bases and 5 bases, with 6 bases remaining between them. The CDR3 length is 11 residues. The germline V gene encodes CDR1 SGHVS and CDR2 FQNEAQ. This chain joins TRBV7-8 and TRBJ2-5; D might be TRBD2 (6 bases). The material sequenced was peripheral blood, taken on day 0 of MenACWY control vaccination. This receptor was taken from an adult in good health. In DNA form, the CDR3 reads TGTGCCAGCAGCGGAGGGGAGACCCAGTACTTC. Translating it yields CASSGGETQYF.